This TCR beta chain was observed in a study of shared clonotypes between healthy human individuals (dated by TCRdb to about 2020). For the study in its entirety: The cohort comprised a couple of women and a few men aged 18 to 49 years. For each donor, CD4 naive and CD4 memory were each run on three plates, CD8 naive on two plates, and CD8 memory on one plate. The study deeply sequenced blood TCR repertoires of about five healthy adults to estimate repertoire size and the extent of clonotype sharing between individuals. To increase sequencing depth and limit assay-specific biases, different laboratories used diverse techniques to prepare libraries and sequence TCR repertoires. Per donor, leukapheresis produced somewhere between about 0.9 and 9.5 billion PBMCs. Summary of the overall study and its limitations: Naive subsets generally had larger estimated clonotype richness than memory subsets did. Sharing across several donors was observed for about 5% of naive CD4, 3.5% of naive CD8, around 2.5% of memory CD4, and roughly 0.4% of memory CD8 clonotypes. Pairwise subsampling led to the expectation that sequencing depth would affect the degree of clonotype sharing among donors. Higher generation probabilities were observed for clonotypes shared by all four sorted-subset donors than for non-shared clonotypes. Because the study included only a small number of donors, the genetic and exposure-history diversity represented was limited. Sampling was restricted to blood, and TCR repertoires in tissues likely differ from the TCR repertoires found in blood. Rarefaction of sorted-subset datasets indicated incomplete sequencing despite the large sequencing depth.

CD8 naive samples were CD45RO-negative cells positively selected for CCR7, giving a CD45RA+CCR7+ population that excluded TemRA cells. The donors were healthy, HIV-negative adults with no recently reported acute infections or vaccinations. Only Caucasian adults living in Nashville, Tennessee, USA were represented among the donors. Blood was collected by leukapheresis, and PBMCs were isolated by Ficoll-Histopaque density gradient centrifugation and then cryopreserved in liquid nitrogen vapor phase. Analytical flow cytometry was used to check the purity and quantity of each magnetically sorted T cell population. Genomic DNA was isolated from every sorted fraction and measured by UV absorbance on a Nanodrop 2000c. Cut back by 9 bases and 3 bases, the V and J ends lie 15 bases apart. Taken from cysteine to phenylalanine, the CDR3 has 14 residues. This entry keeps only the CDR3 DNA: 42 bases, framed from base 1. CDR1 LNHNV and CDR2 YYDKDF were looked up in the germline V gene (reference sequence).

Using the deep immunoSEQ assay, multiplex PCR amplified TCR CDR3 regions from genomic DNA. Genomic DNA extracted from each cell subset was distributed evenly over all wells of several immunoSEQ 96-well plates, and each plate served as one replicate. For sorted subsets, approximately 190 ng of genomic DNA, equivalent to 25,000 to 35,000 T cell genomes, went into each replicate PCR. Purified libraries were quantified with a Qubit 3.0 fluorometer, sized on a Bioanalyzer 2100, and re-quantified with the KAPA Library Quantification kit. Every immunoSEQ 96-well plate was sequenced on a separate single-read 150-cycle Illumina NextSeq 550 flow cell. On the authors' methods: Because only junctional sequences without quality scores were contained in the immunoSEQ output, filtering matching that applied to full-length reads could not be performed. To assign V/J genes and CDR3, sequences were annotated against IMGT germline references using PyIR, a Python wrapper for IgBLAST v1.9. Reads were filtered out if the reads had weak V/J assignments (E-value above 1e-6), no CDR3, stop codons, out-of-frame junctions, or ambiguous translated residues. V3J clonotypes were defined by identical inferred V gene, J gene, and CDR3 amino acid sequence. The percentage overlap between two repertoires was calculated by dividing the number of shared unique clonotypes by the size of the smaller repertoire. Three approaches were used to assess repertoire richness: RTK rarefaction, the Chao1 estimator, and Recon v2.1 estimates of unobserved clonotypes. OLGA was used to compute generation probabilities for all TCRbeta clonotypes that the gDNA method yielded from a handful of donors. The immuneACCESS repertoire file appears here via TCRdb, limited to in-frame rearrangements. These files lack a portion of the clones; in checked studies, under half of the deficit traces to unresolved V genes, and the cause of the others is not known. That table supplies the V and J calls and clone size; D and trimming were determined from the DNA. The sample includes about 700,000 clones, with roughly 94% observed a single time. About 24% of the sample is in the top ten clones.

In regard to this clone: Its antigen is not yet known. No much larger clone is present one base from it, and per-base qualities are unavailable.

The specimen sequenced was naive CD8+ T cells sorted from blood. Read against the paper, the sample's cell subset or site label means: CD45RA+CCR7+. This receptor chain uses TRBV15 and TRBJ2-1; TRBD1 is possibly the D segment (5 matching bases). The receptor was derived from a man in his thirties or forties in good health. At the DNA level, the sequence is TGTGCCACTAAGACAGACATGAGCTACAATGAGCAGTTCTTC. It specifies CATKTDMSYNEQFF.